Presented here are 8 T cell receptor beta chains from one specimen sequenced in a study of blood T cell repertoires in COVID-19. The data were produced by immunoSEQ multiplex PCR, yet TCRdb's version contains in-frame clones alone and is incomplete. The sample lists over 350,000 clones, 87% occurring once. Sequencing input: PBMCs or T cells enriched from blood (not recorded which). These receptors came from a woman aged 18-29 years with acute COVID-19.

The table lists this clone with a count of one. The CDR3 DNA sequence: TGTGCCAGCAGTTTACGGGTTTCGAACACTGAAGCTTTCTTT. This codes for CASSLRVSNTEAFF. The rearrangement links TRBV27 to TRBJ1-1; D not resolved. V lost 2 bases and J 1 base, leaving 8 bases between the germline ends. The CDR3 has 14 residues. Germline V gene data show CDR1 as MNHEY and CDR2 as SMNVEV (reference sequence).

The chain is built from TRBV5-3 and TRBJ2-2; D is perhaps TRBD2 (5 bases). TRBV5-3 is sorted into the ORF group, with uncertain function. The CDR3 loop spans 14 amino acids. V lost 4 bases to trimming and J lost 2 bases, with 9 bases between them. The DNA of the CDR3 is TGTGCCAGAAGCACTTCGGGAAACACCGGGGAGCTGTTTTTT. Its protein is CARSTSGNTGELFF.

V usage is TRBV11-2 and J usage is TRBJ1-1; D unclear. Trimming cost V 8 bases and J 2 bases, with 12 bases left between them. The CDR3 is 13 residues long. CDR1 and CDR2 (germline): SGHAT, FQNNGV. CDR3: CASASQINTEAFF. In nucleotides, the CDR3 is TGTGCCAGCGCCTCTCAGATAAACACTGAAGCTTTCTTT. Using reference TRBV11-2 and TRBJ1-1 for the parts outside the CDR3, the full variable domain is EAGVAQSPRYKIIEKRQSVAFWCNPISGHATLYWYQQILGQGPKLLIQFQNNGVVDDSQLPKDRFSAERLKGVDSTLKIQPAKLEDSAVYLCASASQINTEAFFGQGTRLTVV.

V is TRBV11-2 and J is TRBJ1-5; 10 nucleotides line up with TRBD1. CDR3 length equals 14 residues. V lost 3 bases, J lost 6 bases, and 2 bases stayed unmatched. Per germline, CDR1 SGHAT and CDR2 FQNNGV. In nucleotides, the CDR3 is TGTGCCAGCAGCTTGGGGACAGGGGTTCAGCCCCAGCATTTT. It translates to CASSLGTGVQPQHF.

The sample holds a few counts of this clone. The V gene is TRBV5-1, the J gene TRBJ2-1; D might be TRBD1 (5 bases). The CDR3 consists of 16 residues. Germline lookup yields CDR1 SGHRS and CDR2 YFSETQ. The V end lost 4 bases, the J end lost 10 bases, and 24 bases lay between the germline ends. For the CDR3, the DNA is TGCGCCAGCAGCCACATAAACGGTCACGGACAATTCGAGCAGTTCTTC. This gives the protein CASSHINGHGQFEQFF.

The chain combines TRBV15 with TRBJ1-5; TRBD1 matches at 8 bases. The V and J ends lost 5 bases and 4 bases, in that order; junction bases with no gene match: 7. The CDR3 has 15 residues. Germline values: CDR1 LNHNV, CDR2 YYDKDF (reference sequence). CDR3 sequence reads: CATSVTGGENQPQHF. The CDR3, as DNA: TGTGCCACCAGCGTTACAGGGGGAGAGAATCAGCCCCAGCATTTT.

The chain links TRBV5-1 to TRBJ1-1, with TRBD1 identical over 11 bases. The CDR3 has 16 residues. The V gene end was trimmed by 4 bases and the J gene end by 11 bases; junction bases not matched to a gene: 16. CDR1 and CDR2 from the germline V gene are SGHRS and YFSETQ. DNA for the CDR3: TGCGCCAGCAGCCCCGGGACAGGGGGTAAAGGTTTGGTGGCTTTCTTT. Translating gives CASSPGTGGKGLVAFF. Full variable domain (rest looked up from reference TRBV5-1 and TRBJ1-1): KAGVTQTPRYLIKTRGQQVTLSCSPISGHRSVSWYQQTPGQGLQFLFEYFSETQRNKGNFPGRFSGRQFSNSRSEMNVSTLELGDSALYLCASSPGTGGKGLVAFFGQGTRLTVV.

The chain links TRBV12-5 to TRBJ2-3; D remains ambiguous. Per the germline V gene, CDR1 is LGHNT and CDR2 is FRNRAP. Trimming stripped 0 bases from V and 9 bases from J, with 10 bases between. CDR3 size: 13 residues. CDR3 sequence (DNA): TGTGCTAGTGGTTTGGTAAACTTTGAGACGCAGTATTTT. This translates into CASGLVNFETQYF.